These 7 T cell receptor beta chains share one sample of origin, sequenced in a study of beta chain features in type 1 diabetes. Since all of the isolated RNA was reverse transcribed, expressed TCRB transcripts were what got sequenced. This table comes from immunoSEQ multiplex PCR, and its TCRdb copy is limited to in-frame clones, with some not included. The table records 860,000 or so clones, under 20% of them present only once. The specimen sequenced was naive CD4+ T cells from blood. These receptors were obtained from a woman aged 18-29 years in good health.

This clone was seen only a few times. This chain uses TRBV18 with TRBJ2-5; 16 bases match TRBD2. This CDR3 is built from 18 residues. Germline trimming cut 1 base from V and 6 bases from J; bases unmatched to any gene: 8. The V gene's germline CDR1 is KGHSH and CDR2 LQKENI. CDR3 bases: TGTGCCAGCTCACCACGAGGGACTAGCGGGAGGGCCCGTCAGACCCAGTACTTC. Translated, it gives CASSPRGTSGRARQTQYF. The full variable domain, its missing parts supplied by reference TRBV18 and TRBJ2-5, is NAGVMQNPRHLVRRRGQEARLRCSPMKGHSHVYWYRQLPEEGLKFMVYLQKENIIDESGMPKERFSAEFPKEGPSILRIQQVVRGDSAAYFCASSPRGTSGRARQTQYFGPGTRLLVL.

This clone was counted only a few times. CDR3 residues: CASSKLAGVRNTQYF. In DNA, the CDR3 is TGTGCCAGCAGCAAACTAGCGGGAGTTAGGAATACGCAGTATTTT. The V gene is TRBV7-2, the J gene TRBJ2-3, with 11 bases lining up with TRBD2. CDR3 size: 15 residues. From germline, CDR1 is SGHTA and CDR2 FQGNSA. The V and J ends lost 5 bases and 7 bases, in that order; junction bases with no gene match: 8.

This chain's CDR3 is CASSLQFGANNEQFF. CDR3 coding DNA: TGTGCCAGCAGTCTCCAGTTTGGCGCCAACAATGAGCAGTTCTTC. The chain uses TRBV7-2 and TRBJ2-1; D gene ambiguous. There are 15 residues in the CDR3. With 6 bases removed from V and 5 bases from J, the gap between germline ends came to 17 bases. Per the germline V gene, CDR1 is SGHTA and CDR2 is FQGNSA.

Only a few counts were recorded for this clone. The rearrangement links TRBV4-3 to TRBJ1-1; D not certain. Trimming took off 0 bases at V and 6 bases at J, with 8 bases between the two ends. Germline CDR1 is LGHNA and CDR2 is YSLEER. The CDR3 is 13 amino acids. This chain's CDR3 is CASSQDGRAEAFF. The CDR3 DNA sequence: TGCGCCAGCAGCCAAGATGGTCGGGCTGAAGCTTTCTTT.

The genes are TRBV28 and TRBJ1-5; a weak D match, TRBD1 (5 bases). The CDR3 length is 16 residues. With 2 bases removed from V and 11 bases from J, the gap between germline ends came to 22 bases. CDR1 is MDHEN and CDR2 is SYDVKM in the germline V gene. Written as DNA, the CDR3 is TGTGCCAGCAGTTTACCAAGACTTATGGGGCATCGGACCCAGCATTTT. This gives the protein CASSLPRLMGHRTQHF.

A few counts support this clone. The V and J genes are TRBV20-1 and TRBJ1-2; D unclear. V gave up 1 base and J gave up 7 bases, with 7 bases separating them. Germline V lookup: CDR1 DFQATT, CDR2 SNEGSKA (reference sequence). The CDR3 is 11 residues long. CDR3 sequence: CSARVTGGYTF. The CDR3 DNA is TGCAGTGCTAGAGTCACCGGTGGCTACACCTTC.

This clone was seen a few times. The chain recombines TRBV10-3 with TRBJ1-2; 8 bases align to TRBD1. Germline assignment: CDR1 ENHRY and CDR2 SYGVKD. The J segment lost 8 bases and the V segment lost 10 bases, leaving 9 bases of the junction unmatched. CDR3 length equals 12 residues. In DNA, the CDR3 is TGTGCCACCAGGACAGGGACGAGGGGCTACACCTTC. This codes for CATRTGTRGYTF.